A single TCR beta chain is shown here with its context. Its specificity is unknown. CDR3 length: 14 residues. In germline, CDR1 is ENHRY, CDR2 SYGVKD. The V gene lost 6 bases and the J gene lost 0 bases, with 9 bases spanning the gap. The use of a sample-barcoded 5' primer and a J-beta primer mix characterized a second PCR of roughly 6 to 12 cycles. TCRdb passed the 5' RACE reads through MiXCR, listing each CDR3 protein once. This table holds around 850,000 distinct CDR3 sequences, roughly 35% found once. This specimen comes from a study of blood T cells in healthy people across ages. Study-wide findings and caveats: Investigators treated diversity estimates from one million T cells as underestimates.

J is TRBJ1-3 and V is TRBV10-3; D is ambiguous. The sequence came from a young man in good health. Source material: blood. CDR3 bases: TGTGCCATCAGCGGACTGGTCTCTGGAAACACCATATATTTT. Protein product: CAISGLVSGNTIYF.